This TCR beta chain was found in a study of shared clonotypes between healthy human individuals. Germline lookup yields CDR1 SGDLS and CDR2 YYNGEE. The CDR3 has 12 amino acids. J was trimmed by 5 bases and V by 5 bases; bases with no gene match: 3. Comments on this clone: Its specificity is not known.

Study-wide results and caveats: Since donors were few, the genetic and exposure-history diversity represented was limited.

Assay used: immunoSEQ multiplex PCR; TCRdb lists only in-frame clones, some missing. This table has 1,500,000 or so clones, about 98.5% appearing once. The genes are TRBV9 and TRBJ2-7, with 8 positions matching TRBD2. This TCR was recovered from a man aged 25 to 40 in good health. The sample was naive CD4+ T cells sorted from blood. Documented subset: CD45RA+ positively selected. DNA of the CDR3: TGTGCCAGCAGTAGGACTAGCCACGAGCAGTACTTC. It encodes CASSRTSHEQYF. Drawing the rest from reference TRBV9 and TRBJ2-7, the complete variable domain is DSGVTQTPKHLITATGQRVTLRCSPRSGDLSVYWYQQSLDQGLQFLIQYYNGEERAKGNILERFSAQQFPDLHSELNLSSLELGDSALYFCASSRTSHEQYFGPGTRLTVT.